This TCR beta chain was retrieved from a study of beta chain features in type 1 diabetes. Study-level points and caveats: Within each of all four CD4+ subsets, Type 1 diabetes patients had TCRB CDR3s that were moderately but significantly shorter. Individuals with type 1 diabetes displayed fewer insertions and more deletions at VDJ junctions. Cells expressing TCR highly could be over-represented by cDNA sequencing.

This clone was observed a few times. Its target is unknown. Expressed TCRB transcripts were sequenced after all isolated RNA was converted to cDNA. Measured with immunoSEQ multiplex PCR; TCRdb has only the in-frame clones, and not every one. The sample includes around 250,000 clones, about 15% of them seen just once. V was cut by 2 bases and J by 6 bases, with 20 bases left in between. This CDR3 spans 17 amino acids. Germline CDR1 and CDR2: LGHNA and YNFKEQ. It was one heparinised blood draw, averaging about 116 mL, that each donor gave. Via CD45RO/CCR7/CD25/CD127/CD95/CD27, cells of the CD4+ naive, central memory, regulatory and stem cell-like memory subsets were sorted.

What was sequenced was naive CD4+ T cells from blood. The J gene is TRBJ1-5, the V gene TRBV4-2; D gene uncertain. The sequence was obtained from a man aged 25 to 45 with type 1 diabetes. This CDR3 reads CASSQYQAAGEGQPQHF. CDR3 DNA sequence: TGTGCCAGCAGCCAATATCAGGCTGCGGGAGAGGGTCAGCCCCAGCATTTT.